These 25 T cell receptor beta chains originate from one sample sequenced in a study of shared clonotypes between healthy human individuals. Here immunoSEQ multiplex PCR was the method, and the copy in TCRdb shows in-frame clones only, minus some. The sample has around 1.5 million clones; approximately 98% are singletons. The sample comprised naive CD4+ T cells sorted from blood. This sample's subset: CD45RA+ positively selected. The receptors were sampled from a young man in good health.

The J gene is TRBJ1-1, the V gene TRBV18; D is uncertain. The germline gives CDR1 KGHSH, CDR2 LQKENI. CDR3 length equals 14 residues. The V and J ends lost 5 bases and 2 bases respectively, with 12 bases between them. The CDR3 loop is CASSLDNINTEAFF. The CDR3 bases are TGTGCCAGCTCATTAGACAATATTAACACTGAAGCTTTCTTT.

The V call is TRBV27, the J call TRBJ2-7; D is unclear. Per germline, CDR1 MNHEY and CDR2 SMNVEV (reference sequence). Trimming removed 6 bases at V and 4 bases at J, with 4 bases between. This CDR3 is 10 amino acids long. The CDR3, as DNA: TGTGCCAGCAGACCTTACGAGCAGTACTTC. Translating gives CASRPYEQYF.

The V call is TRBV19, the J call TRBJ2-2, with 13 bases aligning to TRBD2. The CDR3 covers 17 residues. V shed 9 bases, J shed 7 bases, and the junction held 14 bases outside the gene matches. Per germline, CDR1 LNHDA and CDR2 SQIVND (reference sequence). The CDR3 DNA reads TGTGCCAGCGAAGCACTAGCGGGAGGGGTTCGTGGCGGGGAGCTGTTTTTT. Translated: CASEALAGGVRGGELFF.

V and J are TRBV15 and TRBJ2-2, with D tentatively TRBD1 or TRBD2 (5 bases each). V lost 4 bases and J 4 bases, leaving 10 bases between the germline ends. This CDR3 contains 14 residues. Looked up from germline, CDR1 is LNHNV and CDR2 is YYDKDF (reference sequence). The CDR3 nucleotides are TGTGCCACCAGCATCGGGACGGCCACCGGGGAGCTGTTTTTT. The encoded protein is CATSIGTATGELFF.

V and J are TRBV14 and TRBJ1-5, with TRBD1 identical over 7 bases. J lost 8 bases, V lost 3 bases, and 4 bases had no gene match. The CDR3 is 13 residues long. Germline CDR1 SGHDN, CDR2 FVKESK. CDR3 amino acids: CASSHAGGKPQHF. The CDR3 coding sequence is TGTGCCAGCAGCCATGCAGGGGGTAAGCCCCAGCATTTT.

J is TRBJ2-7 and V is TRBV2; the D call may be TRBD1 or TRBD2 (5 bases each). The CDR3 is 14 amino acids. The germline V gene encodes CDR1 SNHLY and CDR2 FYNNEI. Trimming cost V 4 bases and J 3 bases, with 13 bases left between them. CDR3 bases: TGTGCCAGCAGTGCGGGGCAAGTAATCTACGAGCAGTACTTC. The encoded protein is CASSAGQVIYEQYF. Full variable domain (outside the CDR3, taken from reference TRBV2 and TRBJ2-7): EPEVTQTPSHQVTQMGQEVILRCVPISNHLYFYWYRQILGQKVEFLVSFYNNEISEKSEIFDDQFSVERPDGSNFTLKIRSTKLEDSAMYFCASSAGQVIYEQYFGPGTRLTVT.

CDR3 nucleotide sequence: TGCGCCAGCAGGGATACAGGGAAAGTGGTTTACGAGCAGTACTTC. As protein: CASRDTGKVVYEQYF. The V call is TRBV5-1, the J call TRBJ2-7; TRBD1 might be the D (6 bases). Trimming removed 5 bases at V and 4 bases at J, with 19 bases between. CDR3 length: 15 residues. Germline-derived CDR1 and CDR2 are SGHRS and YFSETQ.

This chain connects TRBV7-9 to TRBJ1-4; D unresolved. The V end lost 1 base, the J end lost 8 bases, and 11 bases lay between the germline ends. CDR3 length equals 14 residues. Germline V gene sequence: CDR1 SEHNR, CDR2 FQNEAQ (reference sequence). The CDR3: CASSLGGFREKLFF. Written as DNA, the CDR3 is TGTGCCAGCAGCTTAGGCGGTTTTAGGGAAAAACTGTTTTTT.

V gene TRBV9 combines with J gene TRBJ2-2; tentatively, D is TRBD1 or TRBD2 (8 bases each). V was pared by 4 bases and J by 7 bases, with 26 bases between. This CDR3 spans 18 amino acids. From germline, CDR1 is SGDLS and CDR2 YYNGEE. For the CDR3, the DNA is TGTGCCAGCAGCCCACAGGGGGAGACGCAACTAGCGGTCGGGGAGCTGTTTTTT. Its translation is CASSPQGETQLAVGELFF. Full variable domain (outside the CDR3, taken from reference TRBV9 and TRBJ2-2): DSGVTQTPKHLITATGQRVTLRCSPRSGDLSVYWYQQSLDQGLQFLIQYYNGEERAKGNILERFSAQQFPDLHSELNLSSLELGDSALYFCASSPQGETQLAVGELFFGEGSRLTVL.

The chain recombines TRBV5-1 with TRBJ2-6; D unresolved. Germline lookup yields CDR1 SGHRS and CDR2 YFSETQ. The V end was cut by 2 bases, the J end by 2 bases, with 8 bases between. The CDR3 consists of 15 residues. CDR3 loop: CASSFSRAGANVLTF. The CDR3 DNA follows: TGCGCCAGCAGCTTTAGTAGGGCTGGGGCCAACGTCCTGACTTTC.

This clone has a single count. The chain carries TRBV5-6 and TRBJ2-2; D may be TRBD2 (5 bases). The CDR3 loop spans 14 amino acids. Germline V gene lookup returns CDR1 SGHDT and CDR2 YYEEEE. Trimming took 2 bases from V and 4 from J, leaving 9 bases between them. CDR3 in DNA: TGTGCCAGCAGCTTTTTGGGAGTCACCGGGGAGCTGTTTTTT. It specifies CASSFLGVTGELFF. Together with reference TRBV5-6 and TRBJ2-2, the CDR3 gives the full variable domain: DAGVTQSPTHLIKTRGQQVTLRCSPKSGHDTVSWYQQALGQGPQFIFQYYEEEERQRGNFPDRFSGHQFPNYSSELNVNALLLGDSALYLCASSFLGVTGELFFGEGSRLTVL.

The chain couples TRBV10-2 to TRBJ1-2; D gene uncertain. Germline lookup yields CDR1 WSHSY and CDR2 SAAADI. This CDR3 has 11 residues. Between the trimmed V and J ends, which lost 7 bases and 8 bases, there was a span of 11 bases. The CDR3 bases are TGCGCCAGCATGGTGGGGTCCGGCTACACCTTC. Translated, it gives CASMVGSGYTF.

This clone was seen once. The rearrangement joins TRBV4-3 to TRBJ2-3, with D maybe TRBD2 (5 bases). The V end lost 0 bases, the J end lost 0 bases, and 22 bases lay between the germline ends. The germline V gene has CDR1 LGHNA and CDR2 YSLEER. The CDR3 runs 20 residues. In DNA, the CDR3 is TGCGCCAGCAGCCAAGATATCCCGCTTTCCGGGAAAACTAGCACAGATACGCAGTATTTT. It yields the protein CASSQDIPLSGKTSTDTQYF.

This clone was counted once. CDR3 nucleotides: TGTGCCAGCAGTTTAAACCAATTCCCCCGACAGGGACCGAACACTGAAGCTTTCTTT. Amino acids: CASSLNQFPRQGPNTEAFF. The gene calls are TRBV27 and TRBJ1-1; 7 nucleotides align to TRBD1. CDR1 and CDR2 (germline): MNHEY, SMNVEV (reference sequence). This CDR3 region has 19 residues. The ends lost 2 bases at V and 1 base at J; junction bases unmatched: 16.

Regarding this clone: Other DNA sequences within the sample encode an identical CDR3. J is TRBJ2-5 and V is TRBV29-1, with D uncertain. The ends were cut back, 4 bases at V and 5 bases at J, with 8 bases in the middle. In germline, CDR1 is SQVTM, CDR2 ANQGSEA. The CDR3 is made up of 11 amino acids. CDR3 in DNA: TGCAGCGTTGTAGGGTCCGAGACCCAGTACTTC. Translating gives CSVVGSETQYF. The variable domain in full, completed from reference TRBV29-1 and TRBJ2-5, reads SAVISQKPSRDICQRGTSLTIQCQVDSQVTMMFWYRQQPGQSLTLIATANQGSEATYESGFVIDKFPISRPNLTFSTLTVSNMSPEDSSIYLCSVVGSETQYFGPGTRLLVL.

This chain links TRBV2 with TRBJ1-4, with 7 bases matching TRBD1. The trim removed 10 bases at V and 6 bases at J, leaving 5 bases unmatched. The germline V gene encodes CDR1 SNHLY and CDR2 FYNNEI. The CDR3 covers 12 residues. CDR3 sequence (DNA): TGTGCCACCCACAGGGGCGATGAAAAACTGTTTTTT. Translating gives CATHRGDEKLFF.

As for this clone: Other nucleotide sequences from this sample produce the same CDR3. The J gene is TRBJ1-5, the V gene TRBV18; 11 bases align to TRBD1. The CDR3 totals 16 residues. Trimming removed 3 bases from V and 4 bases from J; junction bases left unmatched: 5. The V gene's germline CDR1 is KGHSH and CDR2 LQKENI. As DNA, the CDR3 is TGTGCCAGCTCACCTACTGGGACAGGGGGAAATCAGCCCCAGCATTTT. The encoded protein is CASSPTGTGGNQPQHF.

The V gene is TRBV10-3, the J gene TRBJ2-1; no reliable D call. V lost 6 bases and J lost 3, with 12 bases in between. The CDR3 sequence is 14 residues long. Germline assignment: CDR1 ENHRY and CDR2 SYGVKD. The CDR3, as DNA: TGTGCCATCAGAGGGAACCTTTACTACAATGAGCAGTTCTTC. Residues: CAIRGNLYYNEQFF.

The chain uses TRBV11-2 and TRBJ2-1; D is unclear. Germline values: CDR1 SGHAT, CDR2 FQNNGV. This CDR3 region has 14 residues. V lost 2 bases to trimming and J lost 4 bases, with 9 bases between them. The CDR3 DNA reads as TGTGCCAGCAGCTTACTGGGAAGGTACAATGAGCAGTTCTTC. It specifies CASSLLGRYNEQFF. The entire variable domain, with the rest obtained from reference TRBV11-2 and TRBJ2-1, is as follows: EAGVAQSPRYKIIEKRQSVAFWCNPISGHATLYWYQQILGQGPKLLIQFQNNGVVDDSQLPKDRFSAERLKGVDSTLKIQPAKLEDSAVYLCASSLLGRYNEQFFGPGTRLTVL.

This chain joins TRBV5-4 and TRBJ1-2; D remains unclear. There are 15 residues in the CDR3. Germline loops: CDR1 SGHNT, CDR2 YYREEE (reference sequence). V was pared by 0 bases and J by 4 bases, with 13 bases between. The chain's CDR3 is CASSLAGRLAYGYTF. Here the CDR3 DNA reads TGTGCCAGCAGCTTGGCTGGAAGGTTGGCCTATGGCTACACCTTC.

The rearrangement joins TRBV5-3 to TRBJ1-2, with D perhaps TRBD1 (5 bases). TRBV5-3 is treated as an ORF (open reading frame) with a function not yet certain. The CDR3 runs to 16 residues. The ends were cut back, 0 bases at V and 5 bases at J, with 17 bases in the middle. CDR3 amino acids: CARSLAARDGWYGYTF. CDR3 coding DNA: TGTGCCAGAAGCTTGGCGGCCCGGGACGGGTGGTATGGCTACACCTTC.

The V and J genes are TRBV14 and TRBJ2-5, with D possibly matching TRBD2 (6 bases). Germline-derived CDR1 and CDR2 are SGHDN and FVKESK. The CDR3 consists of 16 residues. V lost 2 bases and J lost 3, with 16 bases in between. CDR3 sequence (DNA): TGTGCCAGCAGCCAATACCTTCTCCCGGGGGAAGAGACCCAGTACTTC. Residues: CASSQYLLPGEETQYF.

The V gene is TRBV30, the J gene TRBJ1-5; TRBD1 agrees at 8 bases. V gave up 3 bases and J gave up 12 bases; unmatched junction bases: 10. CDR1 GTSNPN and CDR2 SVGIG come from the germline V gene (reference sequence). The length of the CDR3 is 13 residues. The CDR3 coding sequence is TGTGCCTGGAGCTTACAGGGGGGGGATGTCCAGCATTTT. Amino acid sequence: CAWSLQGGDVQHF.

This sequence joins TRBV4-3 and TRBJ2-5; possible D gene TRBD2, 5 bases. Between the trimmed V and J ends, which lost 2 bases and 4 bases, there was a span of 8 bases. The CDR3 runs 13 residues. Germline V lookup: CDR1 LGHNA, CDR2 YSLEER. CDR3 DNA: TGCGCCAGCAGCCAATCCCGGGGAGAGACCCAGTACTTC. Its protein product is CASSQSRGETQYF.

This clone was seen just once. This chain connects TRBV5-4 to TRBJ1-4; D is perhaps TRBD1 (6 bases). Trimming took 4 bases from V and 8 from J, leaving 18 bases between them. Germline V gene sequence: CDR1 SGHNT, CDR2 YYREEE (reference sequence). The CDR3 loop spans 15 amino acids. CDR3 sequence: CASSQTTGIGEKLFF. Written as DNA, the CDR3 is TGTGCCAGCAGCCAAACCACAGGGATAGGGGAAAAACTGTTTTTT.